This is a list of T cell receptor beta chains from one sample in a study of cytomegalovirus exposure and HLA in healthy donors. Some clones are missing from TCRdb's copy, which holds only in-frame ones; the method was immunoSEQ multiplex PCR. The sample shows 180,000 or so clones, approximately 72% of them seen only once. The sequenced sample was PBMCs. Receptors were obtained from a human donor in good health. Both conserved end residues are part of each CDR3. The D gene is left open where the match is weak. Not every row has a clone size; where given, it reads once, few, many or a size class.

cdr3_nt cdr3_aa v_call clone_size d_call j_call
TGCAGCGTCCCCGGTCCAGGGAATGGCTACACCTTC CSVPGPGNGYTF TRBV29-1 NA NA TRBJ1-2
TGTGCCAGCAGCACAAGGGGACAAGAGACCCAGTACTTC CASSTRGQETQYF TRBV7-8 once NA TRBJ2-5
TGTGCCAGCAGCGTAGATCCAGGGAACTATGGCTACACCTTC CASSVDPGNYGYTF TRBV9 few NA TRBJ1-2
TGTGCCAGCAGCCATAGGGGGAACTGGCAGGAGACCCAGTACTTC CASSHRGNWQETQYF TRBV7-2 NA NA TRBJ2-5
TGCGCCAGCAGCCAGGGGACAGCGAACACCGGGGAGCTGTTTTTT CASSQGTANTGELFF TRBV4-3 NA TRBD1 TRBJ2-2
TGTGCCAGCAGTTACTCGACGGGACAGCAAACCTACGAGCAGTACTTC CASSYSTGQQTYEQYF TRBV6-5 NA TRBD1 TRBJ2-7
TGTGCCAGCAGCTTAATTCCCGGAGGGGACCACGAGCAGTACTTC CASSLIPGGDHEQYF TRBV7-3 NA NA TRBJ2-7
TGTGCCAGCAGCCCCTCCTCTAGCCCCCTACCCTCCTACAATGAGCAGTTCTTC CASSPSSSPLPSYNEQFF TRBV13 NA NA TRBJ2-1
TGCGCCAGCAGTGCGCGAGGGCGCACTGAAGCTTTCTTT CASSARGRTEAFF TRBV5-1 NA NA TRBJ1-1
TGTGCCATCAGACAACAGGGGGCGGGAGATACGCAGTATTTT CAIRQQGAGDTQYF TRBV10-3 NA TRBD1 TRBJ2-3
TGTGCCAGCAGCTTATTGGGGCCCCCGAACACTGAAGCTTTCTTT CASSLLGPPNTEAFF TRBV7-3 NA NA TRBJ1-1
TGTGCCAGCAGCCCGTCGCTAGCGGGGGCGGAGACCCAGTACTTC CASSPSLAGAETQYF TRBV5-4 NA TRBD2 TRBJ2-5
TGTGCCAGCTCACCGGACACTATGAACACTGAAGCTTTCTTT CASSPDTMNTEAFF TRBV18 NA NA TRBJ1-1
TGTGCCAGCAGTTATCCGGGACAGGGTAGCCATGAGCAGTTCTTC CASSYPGQGSHEQFF TRBV6-5 NA TRBD1 TRBJ2-1
TGCGCCAGCAGCTTGGTGGGCAGGGTAGATCAGCCCCAGCATTTT CASSLVGRVDQPQHF TRBV5-1 NA NA TRBJ1-5
TGCGCCAGCAGCTTACAGTTTAACTATGGCTACACCTTC CASSLQFNYGYTF TRBV5-1 NA NA TRBJ1-2
TGTGCCAGTAGTGCTTCGGCCTGGGACTACAATAAAAAAGAGACCCAGTACTTC CASSASAWDYNKKETQYF TRBV19 once TRBD2 TRBJ2-5
TGTGCCATCACGGGACAGGGCGATTCACCCCTCCACTTT CAITGQGDSPLHF TRBV10-3 NA TRBD1 TRBJ1-6
TGTGCCAGCAGTCTGGGACAGTCTAACTATGGCTACACCTTC CASSLGQSNYGYTF TRBV11-2 NA TRBD1 TRBJ1-2
TGCGCCAGCAGCTTGGGCGGGACAGGGGCCTACGAGCAGTACTTC CASSLGGTGAYEQYF TRBV5-1 NA TRBD1 TRBJ2-7
TGTGCCAGCAGCTTGTCGGGACAGGGGGCCGAGCAGTACTTC CASSLSGQGAEQYF TRBV7-3 NA TRBD1 TRBJ2-7
TGTGCCAGCAGCTTACTTACAGGGGGCAACTATGGCTACACCTTC CASSLLTGGNYGYTF TRBV7-2 once TRBD1 TRBJ1-2
TGTGCCATCTACACTACAGGACAGGGGATCCATGGCTACACCTTC CAIYTTGQGIHGYTF TRBV6-6 NA TRBD1 TRBJ1-2
TGTGCCAGCATATTGGGGGGACAGTATTTT CASILGGQYF TRBV6-7 NA NA TRBJ2-3
TGTGCCAGCAGCTTGGTGGGCCGCACTGAAGCTTTCTTT CASSLVGRTEAFF TRBV5-4 NA NA TRBJ1-1
TGTGCCGTGACGCCGCGGGGGCCGGGCACCGGGGAGCTGTTTTTT CAVTPRGPGTGELFF TRBV5-8 NA NA TRBJ2-2
TGTGCCAACACTCGCCTTAGGGGAGGAAAGACCCAGTACTTC CANTRLRGGKTQYF TRBV11-2 NA NA TRBJ2-5
TGTGCCAGCAGCCAGGACCAGGGTAATGAAAAACTGTTTTTT CASSQDQGNEKLFF TRBV4-2 NA NA TRBJ1-4
TGTGCCAGCAGCCCTGGGGGGACAGGGGCCCCCTACGGGCAGTACTTC CASSPGGTGAPYGQYF TRBV13 NA TRBD1 TRBJ2-5
TGTGCCAGCAGTTACTCGTCTGATCAGCCCCAGCATTTT CASSYSSDQPQHF TRBV6-5 NA NA TRBJ1-5
TGTGCCAGCAGCTTAATAATGTCAGCGGAGCTCAATCAGCCCCAGCATTTT CASSLIMSAELNQPQHF TRBV7-3 NA NA TRBJ1-5
TGCGCCAGCAGCTTGGCAGGGAATGGGGAAAAACTGTTTTTT CASSLAGNGEKLFF TRBV5-1 NA NA TRBJ1-4
TGCGCCAGCAGCCAAGGGGTCGGGGTGACCGGGGAGCTGTTTTTT CASSQGVGVTGELFF TRBV4-1 NA NA TRBJ2-2
TGTGCCAGCAGTTCCCGACAGGGGGGGTCCTACGAGCAGTACTTC CASSSRQGGSYEQYF TRBV6-5 NA TRBD1 TRBJ2-7
TGCGCCAGCGGACGACTAGCTTCTTCTGATGAGCAGTTCTTC CASGRLASSDEQFF TRBV5-1 few TRBD2 TRBJ2-1
TGTGCCAGCAGCTCCCTGGACAGCTACTACGAGCAGTACTTC CASSSLDSYYEQYF TRBV6-6 NA NA TRBJ2-7
TGTGCCAGCAGTCCGGACAGGGGTGGCACTGAAGCTTTCTTT CASSPDRGGTEAFF TRBV2 NA TRBD1 TRBJ1-1
TGTGCCAGCAGGGTTGACAGGGGCGGCGACTATGGCTACACCTTC CASRVDRGGDYGYTF TRBV2 NA TRBD1 TRBJ1-2
TGCGCCAGCAGCTTTGCCCTGGCTCGTGAAGCTTTCTTT CASSFALAREAFF TRBV5-1 NA NA TRBJ1-1
TGTGCCAGCAGCTTTGGCAGGGGCGACGAGCAGTACTTC CASSFGRGDEQYF TRBV7-9 NA NA TRBJ2-7
TGTGCCAGCGCCAGCGGCCCGGGGGAGACCCAGTACTTC CASASGPGETQYF TRBV13 once NA TRBJ2-5
TGTGCCAACGGGACAGACTACGAGCAGTACTTC CANGTDYEQYF TRBV21-1 NA NA TRBJ2-7
TGTGCCTGGACCTCACAGGCACGGAATAATTCACCCCTCCACTTT CAWTSQARNNSPLHF TRBV30 NA NA TRBJ1-6